This TCR beta chain was captured by sequencing in a study of T-cell reconstitution after alpha-beta-depleted transplantation in children. Study results and limitations: Some patients' high day-60 TCRbeta diversity was attributed to recipient cells surviving conditioning. Two months or so post-transplant, alpha-beta T cells reportedly derived from several hundred expanded graft clones.

TCRbeta library preparation incorporated unique molecular identifiers. TCRdb independently ran MiXCR on the PCR reads; one entry per CDR3 protein. The sample has a few hundred thousand distinct CDR3 sequences, 27% seen once. This clonotype was picked up a small number of times. Antigen unknown. This specimen was PBMCs, taken before TCRalphabeta/CD19-depleted stem cell transplant. This clonotype was sampled from a boy less than two years old with Wiskott-Aldrich syndrome, due to receive a stem cell transplant.

The DNA for the CDR3 is TGTGCCAGCAGGGACTGGAGCACAGATACGCAGTATTTT. Translating it yields CASRDWSTDTQYF. The chain employs TRBV2 and TRBJ2-3; TRBD2 is a possible D gene (5 bases). The germline V gene has CDR1 SNHLY and CDR2 FYNNEI. Trimming took 6 bases from V and 0 from J, leaving 7 bases between them. The CDR3 sequence is 13 residues long. The full variable domain, completed using reference TRBV2 and TRBJ2-3, is EPEVTQTPSHQVTQMGQEVILRCVPISNHLYFYWYRQILGQKVEFLVSFYNNEISEKSEIFDDQFSVERPDGSNFTLKIRSTKLEDSAMYFCASRDWSTDTQYFGPGTRLTVL.